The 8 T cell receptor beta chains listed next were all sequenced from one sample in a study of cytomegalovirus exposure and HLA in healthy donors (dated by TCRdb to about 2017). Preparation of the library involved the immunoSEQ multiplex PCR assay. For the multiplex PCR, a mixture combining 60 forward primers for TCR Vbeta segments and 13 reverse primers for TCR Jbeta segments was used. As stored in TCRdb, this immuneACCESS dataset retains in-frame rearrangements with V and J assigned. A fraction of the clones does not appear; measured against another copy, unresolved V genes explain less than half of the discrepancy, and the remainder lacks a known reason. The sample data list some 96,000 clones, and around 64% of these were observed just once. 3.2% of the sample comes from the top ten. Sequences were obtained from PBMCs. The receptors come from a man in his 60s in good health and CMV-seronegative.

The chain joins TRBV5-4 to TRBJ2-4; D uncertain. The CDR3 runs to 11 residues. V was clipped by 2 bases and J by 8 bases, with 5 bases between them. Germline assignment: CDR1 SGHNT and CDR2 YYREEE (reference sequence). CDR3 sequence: CASSLGDIQYF. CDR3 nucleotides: TGTGCCAGCAGCTTAGGAGACATTCAGTACTTC.

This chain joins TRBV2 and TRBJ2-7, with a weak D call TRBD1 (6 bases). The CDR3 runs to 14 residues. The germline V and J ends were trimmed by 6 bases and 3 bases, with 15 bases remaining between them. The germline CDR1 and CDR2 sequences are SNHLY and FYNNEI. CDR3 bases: TGTGCCAGCAGGGGGGCAGGGTATATCTACGAGCAGTACTTC. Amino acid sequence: CASRGAGYIYEQYF.

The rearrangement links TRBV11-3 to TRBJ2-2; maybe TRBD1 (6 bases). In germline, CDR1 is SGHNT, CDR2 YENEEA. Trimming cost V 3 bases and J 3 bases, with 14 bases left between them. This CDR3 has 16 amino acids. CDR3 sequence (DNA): TGTGCCAGCAGCTTGGGCCGGGACACATACACCGGGGAGCTGTTTTTT. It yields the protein CASSLGRDTYTGELFF.

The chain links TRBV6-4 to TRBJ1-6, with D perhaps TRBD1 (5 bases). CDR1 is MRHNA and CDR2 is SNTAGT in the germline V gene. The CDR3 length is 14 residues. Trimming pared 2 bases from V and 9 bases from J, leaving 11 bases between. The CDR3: CASSDQGVGSPLHF. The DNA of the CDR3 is TGTGCCAGCAGTGACCAGGGTGTTGGTTCACCCCTCCACTTT.

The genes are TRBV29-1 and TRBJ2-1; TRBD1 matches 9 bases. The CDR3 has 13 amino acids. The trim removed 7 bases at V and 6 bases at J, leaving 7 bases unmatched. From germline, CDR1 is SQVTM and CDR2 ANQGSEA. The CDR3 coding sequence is TGCAGCGGAAACAGGGGGCTTGGCAATGAGCAGTTCTTC. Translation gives CSGNRGLGNEQFF.

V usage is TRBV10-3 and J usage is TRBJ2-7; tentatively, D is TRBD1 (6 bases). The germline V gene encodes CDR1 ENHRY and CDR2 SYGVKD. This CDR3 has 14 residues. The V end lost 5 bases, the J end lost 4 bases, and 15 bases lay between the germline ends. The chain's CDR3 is CAISPGQSLYEQYF. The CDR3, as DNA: TGTGCCATCAGTCCTGGACAGAGCTTATACGAGCAGTACTTC.

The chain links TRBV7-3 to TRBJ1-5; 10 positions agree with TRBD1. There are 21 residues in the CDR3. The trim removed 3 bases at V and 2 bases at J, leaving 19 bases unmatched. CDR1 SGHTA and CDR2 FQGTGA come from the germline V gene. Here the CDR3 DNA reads TGTGCCAGCAGCTTCCTAGGCCATAACGGGACAGGGGATGGGCGCAATCAGCCCCAGCATTTT. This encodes CASSFLGHNGTGDGRNQPQHF.

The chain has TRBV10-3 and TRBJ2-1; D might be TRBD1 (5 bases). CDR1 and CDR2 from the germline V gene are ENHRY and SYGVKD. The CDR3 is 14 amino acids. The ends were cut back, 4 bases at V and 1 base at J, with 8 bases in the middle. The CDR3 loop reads CAISVDSSYNEQFF. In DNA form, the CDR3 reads TGTGCCATCAGTGTAGACAGTTCCTACAATGAGCAGTTCTTC.